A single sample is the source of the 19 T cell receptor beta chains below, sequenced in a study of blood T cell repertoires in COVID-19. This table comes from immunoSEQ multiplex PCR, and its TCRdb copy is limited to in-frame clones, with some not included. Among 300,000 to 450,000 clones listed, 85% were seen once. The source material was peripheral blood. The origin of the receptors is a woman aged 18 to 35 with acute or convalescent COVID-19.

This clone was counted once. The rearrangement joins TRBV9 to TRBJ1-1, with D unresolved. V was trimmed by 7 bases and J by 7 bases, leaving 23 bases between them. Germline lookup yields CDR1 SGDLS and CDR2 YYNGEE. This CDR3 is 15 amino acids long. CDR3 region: CASSDSSFGEGEAFF. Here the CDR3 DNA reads TGTGCCAGCTCGGATTCGTCGTTTGGGGAGGGTGAAGCTTTCTTT.

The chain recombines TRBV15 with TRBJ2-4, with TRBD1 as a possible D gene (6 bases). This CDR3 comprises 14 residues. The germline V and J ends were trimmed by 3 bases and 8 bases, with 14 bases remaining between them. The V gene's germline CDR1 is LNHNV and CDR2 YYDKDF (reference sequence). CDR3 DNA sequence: TGTGCCACCAGCAGGGGGGCAGGACCGGACATTCAGTACTTC. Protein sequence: CATSRGAGPDIQYF.

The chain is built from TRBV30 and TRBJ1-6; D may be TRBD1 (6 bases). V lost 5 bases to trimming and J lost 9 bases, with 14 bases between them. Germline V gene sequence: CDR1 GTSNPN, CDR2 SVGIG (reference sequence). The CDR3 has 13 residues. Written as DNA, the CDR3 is TGTGCCTGGGAGGGACAATTCCTTTCACCCCTCCACTTT. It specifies CAWEGQFLSPLHF.

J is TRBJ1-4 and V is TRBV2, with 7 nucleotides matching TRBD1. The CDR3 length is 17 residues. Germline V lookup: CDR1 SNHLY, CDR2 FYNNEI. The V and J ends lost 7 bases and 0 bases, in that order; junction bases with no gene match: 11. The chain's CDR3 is CASTITGTVATNEKLFF. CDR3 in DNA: TGTGCCAGCACTATTACAGGGACAGTTGCAACTAATGAAAAACTGTTTTTT.

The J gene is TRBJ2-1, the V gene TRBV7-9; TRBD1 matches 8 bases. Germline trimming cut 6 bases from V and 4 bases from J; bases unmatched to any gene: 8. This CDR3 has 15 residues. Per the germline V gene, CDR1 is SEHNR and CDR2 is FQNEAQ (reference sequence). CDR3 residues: CASRQRTGTYNEQFF. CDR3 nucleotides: TGTGCCAGCAGACAAAGGACAGGGACGTACAATGAGCAGTTCTTC.

The CDR3 DNA reads as TGCGCCAGCAGCCCCGTAGAGGTTAGCAATCAGCCCCAGCATTTT. This codes for CASSPVEVSNQPQHF. V and J are TRBV4-1 and TRBJ1-5; the D is unclear. The V gene's germline CDR1 is MGHRA and CDR2 YSYEKL. V was clipped by 4 bases and J by 0 bases, with 10 bases between them. The CDR3 spans 15 residues.

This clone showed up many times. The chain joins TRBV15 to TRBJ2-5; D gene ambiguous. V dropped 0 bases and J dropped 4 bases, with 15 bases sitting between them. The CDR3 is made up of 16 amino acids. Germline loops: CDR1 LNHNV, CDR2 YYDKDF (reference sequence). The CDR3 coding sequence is TGTGCCACCAGCAGAGACCAGCTAGTAAGAGTAGAGACCCAGTACTTC. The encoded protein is CATSRDQLVRVETQYF.

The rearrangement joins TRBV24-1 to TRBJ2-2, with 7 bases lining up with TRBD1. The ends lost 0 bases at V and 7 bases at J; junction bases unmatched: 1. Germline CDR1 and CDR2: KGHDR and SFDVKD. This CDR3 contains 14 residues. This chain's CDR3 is CATSDLQGDGELFF. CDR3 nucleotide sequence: TGTGCCACCAGTGATTTGCAGGGGGACGGGGAGCTGTTTTTT.

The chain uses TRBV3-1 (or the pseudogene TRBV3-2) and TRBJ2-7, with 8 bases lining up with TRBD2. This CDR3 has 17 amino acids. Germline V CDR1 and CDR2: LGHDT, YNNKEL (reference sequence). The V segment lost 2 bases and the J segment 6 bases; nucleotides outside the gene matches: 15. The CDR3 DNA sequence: TGTGCCAGCAGCCAACAAGTAGGAGTGCGGCTAGCGGGCGAGCAGTACTTC. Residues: CASSQQVGVRLAGEQYF.

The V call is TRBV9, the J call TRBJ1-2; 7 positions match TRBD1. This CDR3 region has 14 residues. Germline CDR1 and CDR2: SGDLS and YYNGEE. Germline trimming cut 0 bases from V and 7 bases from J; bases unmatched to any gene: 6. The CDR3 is CASSVATGVGGYTF. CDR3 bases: TGTGCCAGCAGCGTAGCAACAGGGGTCGGTGGCTACACCTTC.

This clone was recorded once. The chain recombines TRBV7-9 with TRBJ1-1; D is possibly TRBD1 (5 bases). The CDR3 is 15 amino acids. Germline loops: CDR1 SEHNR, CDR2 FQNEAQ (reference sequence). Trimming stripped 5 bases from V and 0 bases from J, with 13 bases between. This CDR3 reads CASSPGKGVNTEAFF. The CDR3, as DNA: TGTGCCAGCAGCCCTGGGAAAGGGGTGAACACTGAAGCTTTCTTT.

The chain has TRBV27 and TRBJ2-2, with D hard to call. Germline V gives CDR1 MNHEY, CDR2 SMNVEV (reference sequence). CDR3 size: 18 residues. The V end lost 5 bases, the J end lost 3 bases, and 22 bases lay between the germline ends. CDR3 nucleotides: TGTGCCAGCAGTCCCTTCTTAAGTCACTCAAATTACACCGGGGAGCTGTTTTTT. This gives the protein CASSPFLSHSNYTGELFF.

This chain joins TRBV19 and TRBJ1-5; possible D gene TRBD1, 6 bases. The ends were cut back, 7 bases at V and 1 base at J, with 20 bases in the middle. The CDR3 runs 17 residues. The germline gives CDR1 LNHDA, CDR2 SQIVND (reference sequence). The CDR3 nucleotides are TGTGCCAGTAAAGGCCTGTCTGATGGACAGAGCAATCAGCCCCAGCATTTT. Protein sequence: CASKGLSDGQSNQPQHF.

The CDR3 sequence is CASSLVQGPDTQYF. The CDR3 nucleotides read TGTGCCAGCAGTTTAGTCCAGGGTCCAGATACGCAGTATTTT. The genes are TRBV28 and TRBJ2-3; tentatively, D is TRBD1 (5 bases). Germline CDR1 is MDHEN and CDR2 is SYDVKM. Trimming cost V 2 bases and J 4 bases, with 10 bases left between them. The CDR3 runs to 14 residues.

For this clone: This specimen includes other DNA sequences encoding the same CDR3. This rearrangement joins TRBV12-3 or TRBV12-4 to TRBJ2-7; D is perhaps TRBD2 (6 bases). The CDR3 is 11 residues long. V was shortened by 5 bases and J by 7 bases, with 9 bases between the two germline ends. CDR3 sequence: CASSLGGEQYF. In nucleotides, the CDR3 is TGTGCCAGCAGTCTTGGGGGGGAGCAGTACTTC.

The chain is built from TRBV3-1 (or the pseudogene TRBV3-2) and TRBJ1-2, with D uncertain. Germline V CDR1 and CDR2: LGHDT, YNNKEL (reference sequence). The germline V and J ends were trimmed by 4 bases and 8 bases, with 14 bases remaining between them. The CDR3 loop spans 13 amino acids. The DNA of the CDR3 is TGTGCCAGCAGCCGAGAGGGAGGTTACGGCTACACCTTC. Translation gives CASSREGGYGYTF.

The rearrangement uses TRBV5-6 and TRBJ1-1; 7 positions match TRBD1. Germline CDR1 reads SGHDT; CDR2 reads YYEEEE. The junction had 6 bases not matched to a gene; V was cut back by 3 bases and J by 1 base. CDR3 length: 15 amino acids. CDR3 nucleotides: TGTGCCAGCAGCTATACCGGGACAGAGAACACTGAAGCTTTCTTT. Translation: CASSYTGTENTEAFF. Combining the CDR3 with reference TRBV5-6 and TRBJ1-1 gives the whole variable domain DAGVTQSPTHLIKTRGQQVTLRCSPKSGHDTVSWYQQALGQGPQFIFQYYEEEERQRGNFPDRFSGHQFPNYSSELNVNALLLGDSALYLCASSYTGTENTEAFFGQGTRLTVV.

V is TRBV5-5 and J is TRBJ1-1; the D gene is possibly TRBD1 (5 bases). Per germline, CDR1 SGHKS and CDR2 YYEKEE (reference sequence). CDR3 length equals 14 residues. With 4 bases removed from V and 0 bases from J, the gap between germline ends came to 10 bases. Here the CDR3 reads CASSTGELNTEAFF. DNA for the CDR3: TGTGCCAGCAGCACGGGGGAGTTGAACACTGAAGCTTTCTTT.

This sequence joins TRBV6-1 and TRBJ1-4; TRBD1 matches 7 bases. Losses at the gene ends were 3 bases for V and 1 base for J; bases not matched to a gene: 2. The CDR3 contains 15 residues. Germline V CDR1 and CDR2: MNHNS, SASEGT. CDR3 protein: CASSETGLTNEKLFF. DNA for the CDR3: TGTGCCAGCAGTGAGACAGGGTTAACTAATGAAAAACTGTTTTTT.